The 22 T cell receptor beta chains below were found in one sample sequenced in a study of shared clonotypes between healthy human individuals. Method: immunoSEQ multiplex PCR; TCRdb's copy keeps in-frame clones and lacks some. The sample holds some 2,100,000 clones, approximately 94% seen once. In the naive CD8 group, cells lacked CD45RO and were positively selected for CCR7, so terminally differentiated effector memory CD45RA+ cells were left out. What was sequenced was naive CD8+ T cells from PBMCs. All receptors derive from a man aged 18 to 29 in good health. Some clones in this sample may be carry-over from other donors' samples.

This clone is a singleton in its sample. V usage is TRBV5-8 and J usage is TRBJ2-1; 7 nucleotides match TRBD2. Per germline, CDR1 SGHTS and CDR2 YDEGEE. The ends lost 4 bases at V and 10 bases at J; junction bases unmatched: 20. The CDR3 runs 17 residues. In DNA, the CDR3 is TGTGCCAGCAGCCCGGTCTGGGAGCGGGACCCCGGCGGGGAGCAGTTCTTC. Residues: CASSPVWERDPGGEQFF.

Remarks on this clone: The same CDR3 is also encoded by other DNA sequences in this sample. This chain uses TRBV11-2 with TRBJ2-1, with a tentative D call TRBD2 (5 bases). The germline gives CDR1 SGHAT, CDR2 FQNNGV. Between the trimmed V and J ends, which lost 3 bases and 1 base, there was a span of 10 bases. The CDR3 consists of 15 residues. CDR3 loop: CASSLGGPSYNEQFF. CDR3 DNA: TGTGCCAGCAGCTTGGGCGGGCCGTCCTACAATGAGCAGTTCTTC.

The genes are TRBV27 and TRBJ2-1; D possibly corresponds to TRBD1 (5 bases). This CDR3 region has 14 residues. Germline V CDR1 and CDR2: MNHEY, SMNVEV (reference sequence). V was cut by 8 bases and J by 5 bases, with 16 bases left in between. The CDR3 loop is CASYDRVQHNEQFF. CDR3 nucleotides: TGTGCCAGCTATGACAGAGTACAACACAATGAGCAGTTCTTC.

Concerning this clone: Other DNA variants within this sample encode the same CDR3. This rearrangement joins TRBV28 to TRBJ1-1; 7 nucleotides match TRBD1. The CDR3 is made up of 14 amino acids. After removal of 3 bases from V and 5 bases from J, the junction contained 6 bases not matched to a gene. Germline CDR1 is MDHEN and CDR2 is SYDVKM. This CDR3 is CASSLRAGGTEAFF. CDR3 sequence (DNA): TGTGCCAGCAGTTTGAGGGCAGGGGGAACTGAAGCTTTCTTT.

The V gene is TRBV7-2, the J gene TRBJ2-1, with 7 bases lining up with TRBD1. The CDR3 spans 15 residues. Trimming removed 2 bases from V and 5 bases from J; junction bases left unmatched: 6. CDR1 and CDR2 from the germline V gene are SGHTA and FQGNSA. CDR3 in amino acids: CASSLRQGPNNEQFF. For the CDR3, the DNA is TGTGCCAGCAGCTTAAGACAGGGTCCCAACAATGAGCAGTTCTTC.

The gene calls are TRBV5-1 and TRBJ1-2; the D is unclear. CDR3 length: 13 amino acids. Trimming pared 1 base from V and 8 bases from J, leaving 12 bases between. Germline CDR1 reads SGHRS; CDR2 reads YFSETQ. The CDR3 coding sequence is TGCGCCAGCAGCTTGCCGGACGGGTGGGGCTACACCTTC. Amino acid sequence: CASSLPDGWGYTF.

The rearrangement links TRBV6-1 to TRBJ1-2; 7 positions match TRBD1. J gave up 4 bases and V 2 bases, and 7 bases lay outside the gene matches. The length of the CDR3 is 15 residues. Per the germline V gene, CDR1 is MNHNS and CDR2 is SASEGT. In nucleotides, the CDR3 is TGTGCCAGCAGTGAAAGGACAGGATGGGGCTATGGCTACACCTTC. Its protein is CASSERTGWGYGYTF.

This chain links TRBV28 with TRBJ1-5; no clear D. The CDR3 loop spans 13 amino acids. CDR1 and CDR2 from the germline V gene are MDHEN and SYDVKM. Trimming removed 7 bases from V and 5 bases from J, with 12 bases in between. The CDR3: CASNTGPYQPQHF. The CDR3 DNA sequence: TGTGCCAGCAATACCGGGCCCTATCAGCCCCAGCATTTT.

The rearrangement uses TRBV5-4 and TRBJ2-7; possible D gene TRBD1, 5 bases. The CDR3 covers 12 residues. Germline CDR1 and CDR2: SGHNT and YYREEE (reference sequence). The V and J ends lost 3 bases and 4 bases respectively, with 8 bases between them. The CDR3 sequence is CASSSRGYEQYF. The CDR3 DNA reads as TGTGCCAGCAGCTCTAGGGGTTACGAGCAGTACTTC.

The chain carries TRBV27 and TRBJ2-7, with D perhaps matching TRBD2 (5 bases). Trimming took off 0 bases at V and 1 base at J, with 16 bases between the two ends. This CDR3 is 17 amino acids long. Germline loops: CDR1 MNHEY, CDR2 SMNVEV (reference sequence). CDR3: CASSLSPFSEDSYEQYF. The CDR3 DNA reads TGTGCCAGCAGTTTATCGCCTTTCTCGGAGGATTCCTACGAGCAGTACTTC.

The rearrangement uses TRBV18 and TRBJ2-1, with 13 nucleotides matching TRBD2. After removal of 2 bases from V and 5 bases from J, the junction contained 6 bases not matched to a gene. The CDR3 length is 17 residues. From germline, CDR1 is KGHSH and CDR2 LQKENI. The CDR3 sequence: CASSPSRLAGGNNEQFF. DNA of the CDR3: TGTGCCAGCTCACCATCTAGACTAGCGGGAGGTAACAATGAGCAGTTCTTC.

As regards this clone: Other nucleotide sequences in the sample specify the same CDR3. The V call is TRBV5-6, the J call TRBJ2-2, with a weak D call TRBD1 (5 bases). Germline CDR1 reads SGHDT; CDR2 reads YYEEEE. V dropped 3 bases and J dropped 1 base, with 7 bases sitting between them. This CDR3 is built from 14 residues. This CDR3 reads CASSSTVNTGELFF. In nucleotides, the CDR3 is TGTGCCAGCAGCTCGACAGTGAACACCGGGGAGCTGTTTTTT.

For this clone: Other DNA sequences in this specimen translate into the identical CDR3. J is TRBJ1-6 and V is TRBV7-9; no definite D call. In germline, CDR1 is SEHNR, CDR2 FQNEAQ (reference sequence). Trimming cost V 1 base and J 10 bases, with 5 bases left between them. This CDR3 contains 12 residues. In nucleotides, the CDR3 is TGTGCCAGCAGCTTAGGCGGCTCACCCCTCCACTTT. Encoded protein: CASSLGGSPLHF.

The V gene is TRBV15, the J gene TRBJ2-7; tentatively, D is TRBD1 (6 bases). The CDR3 has 15 residues. CDR1 and CDR2 (germline): LNHNV, YYDKDF (reference sequence). Trimming cost V 4 bases and J 0 bases, with 13 bases left between them. The CDR3 bases are TGTGCCACCAGCACGACACGGGACAACTCCTACGAGCAGTACTTC. Its translation is CATSTTRDNSYEQYF.

The chain employs TRBV11-3 and TRBJ2-1, with D possibly matching TRBD2 (6 bases). Germline-derived CDR1 and CDR2 are SGHNT and YENEEA. The CDR3 extends over 15 amino acids. V dropped 4 bases and J dropped 8 bases, with 18 bases sitting between them. CDR3 sequence reads: CASSSTGTPGDEQFF. The CDR3 DNA sequence: TGTGCCAGCAGCTCCACCGGGACTCCTGGGGATGAGCAGTTCTTC.

This chain joins TRBV6-6 and TRBJ2-5, with unresolved D. V dropped 0 bases and J dropped 1 base, with 12 bases sitting between them. The CDR3 covers 16 residues. Germline CDR1 and CDR2: MNHNY and SVGAGI (reference sequence). DNA for the CDR3: TGTGCCAGCAGTTACTCCCCGACACTGGTCCAAGAGACCCAGTACTTC. Its protein is CASSYSPTLVQETQYF.

The J gene is TRBJ2-5, the V gene TRBV27, with a possible D match to TRBD2 (6 bases). Looked up from germline, CDR1 is MNHEY and CDR2 is SMNVEV (reference sequence). With 4 bases removed from V and 1 base from J, the gap between germline ends came to 16 bases. CDR3 size: 16 residues. The CDR3 sequence: CASSSDLAHIQETQYF. The CDR3 DNA reads TGTGCCAGCAGTTCCGATCTAGCGCACATCCAAGAGACCCAGTACTTC.

Only one count was recorded for this clone. The chain couples TRBV29-1 to TRBJ2-2; TRBD2 agrees at 8 bases. The CDR3 has 17 amino acids. Germline trimming cut 4 bases from V and 7 bases from J; bases unmatched to any gene: 17. The germline CDR1 and CDR2 sequences are SQVTM and ANQGSEA. The CDR3 sequence is CSVVQPTGGLLGGELFF. The CDR3 coding sequence is TGCAGCGTTGTCCAACCTACGGGAGGGCTTCTCGGCGGGGAGCTGTTTTTT.

Remarks on this clone: Sequence at one end of the junction differs from germline and may be a read error. This chain links TRBV27 with TRBJ1-2, with D uncertain. CDR1 and CDR2 from the germline V gene are MNHEY and SMNVEV (reference sequence). There are 15 residues in the CDR3. CDR3 region: CASSLLPSSAYGYTF. In DNA form, the CDR3 reads TGTGCCAGCAGTTTACTACCCTCGTCGGCGTATGGCTATACCTTC.

This clone was recorded only once. V and J are TRBV7-9 and TRBJ2-1, with TRBD2 as a possible D gene (6 bases). Germline V gene sequence: CDR1 SEHNR, CDR2 FQNEAQ (reference sequence). V lost 5 bases and J 8 bases, leaving 19 bases between the germline ends. This CDR3 contains 15 residues. CDR3 in amino acids: CASSRRGTPLDEQFF. The CDR3 nucleotides are TGTGCCAGCAGCCGTCGGGGGACTCCTTTGGATGAGCAGTTCTTC.

V usage is TRBV4-1 and J usage is TRBJ2-1; D remains ambiguous. Looked up from germline, CDR1 is MGHRA and CDR2 is YSYEKL. CDR3 length equals 16 residues. The germline V and J ends were trimmed by 0 bases and 0 bases, with 9 bases remaining between them. Here the CDR3 reads CASSQDPSYSYNEQFF. The CDR3 nucleotides read TGCGCCAGCAGCCAAGATCCCTCCTACTCCTACAATGAGCAGTTCTTC.

The chain is built from TRBV11-2 and TRBJ2-1, with D possibly being TRBD2 (5 bases). CDR3 length equals 15 residues. V was trimmed by 6 bases and J by 0 bases, leaving 12 bases between them. Germline lookup yields CDR1 SGHAT and CDR2 FQNNGV. CDR3 nucleotides: TGTGCCAGCAGGGGAGATGAAGGCTCCTACAATGAGCAGTTCTTC. Translating gives CASRGDEGSYNEQFF.